This TCR beta chain was captured by sequencing in a study of blood T cell repertoires in COVID-19. Study information: Whether acute or convalescent, the COVID-19 samples came from the United States, Italy and Spain. From T cells, B-cell-depleted T cells, or PBMCs came the material, which was cDNA or gDNA.

In the original processing: Amplifying reference gene primers gave estimates of nucleated cell counts. Sequenced by immunoSEQ multiplex PCR; TCRdb stores in-frame clones only, minus some. V, J and clone size reflect that table, while D and trimming were determined from the DNA. Seen here are 180,000 or so clones, 85% to 90% observed once, and the top ten hold 3.7%. The sequence came from a man between 18 and 35 years old with active or convalescent COVID-19. Source material: peripheral blood.

This chain's CDR3 is CSVESGEAFF. CDR3 nucleotide sequence: TGCAGCGTTGAGTCAGGGGAAGCTTTCTTT. The chain joins TRBV29-1 to TRBJ1-1; possible D gene TRBD1, 5 bases. The CDR3 is 10 residues long. Deletions cut 3 bases from V and 8 bases from J, with 7 bases between. CDR1 and CDR2 (germline): SQVTM, ANQGSEA.